This T cell receptor (beta chain) was captured by sequencing in a study of siplizumab effects on memory and regulatory T cells. Study results and caveats: Proliferating siplizumab-culture Treg suppressive function went unconfirmed.

Turning to this clone: The antigen is undetermined.

Assays captured about 10^5 TCR templates per sample. The table came from immunoSEQ multiplex PCR; TCRdb's copy has only in-frame clones and leaves some out. This repertoire shows about 50,000 clones, less than 90% found once; its top ten account for roughly 0.37%. Unstimulated naive, memory, effector memory and TEMRA subsets were sequenced, and this was done in three donor pairs. The sequencing sample was made of naive CD8+ T cells sorted from blood. This TCR was recovered from a human donor in good health.

CDR3 coding DNA: TGTGCCTACCGGGACCACACAGATACGCAGTATTTT. Its protein product is CAYRDHTDTQYF. The rearrangement uses TRBV6-5 and TRBJ2-3, with D perhaps matching TRBD1 or TRBD2 (5 bases each). With 11 bases removed from V and 2 bases from J, the gap between germline ends came to 11 bases. The CDR3 runs 12 residues. The germline V gene encodes CDR1 MNHEY and CDR2 SVGAGI.